This T cell receptor beta chain was found in a study of T cell changes during pregnancy in multiple sclerosis. V dropped 2 bases and J dropped 3 bases, with 8 bases sitting between them. CDR1 MNHEY and CDR2 SMNVEV come from the germline V gene (reference sequence). This CDR3 contains 13 residues. Here immunoSEQ multiplex PCR was the method, and the copy in TCRdb shows in-frame clones only, minus some. The sample has around 60,000 clones, about 96% seen once. This TCR derives from a female donor with multiple sclerosis, enrolled in a pregnancy study. This chain connects TRBV27 to TRBJ2-7, with D uncertain. The sequencing here drew on CD8+ T cells from peripheral blood mononuclear cells, taken after pregnancy. The CDR3 loop is CASSLKPSYEQYF. The CDR3 nucleotides read TGTGCCAGCAGTTTAAAACCGAGCTACGAGCAGTACTTC.